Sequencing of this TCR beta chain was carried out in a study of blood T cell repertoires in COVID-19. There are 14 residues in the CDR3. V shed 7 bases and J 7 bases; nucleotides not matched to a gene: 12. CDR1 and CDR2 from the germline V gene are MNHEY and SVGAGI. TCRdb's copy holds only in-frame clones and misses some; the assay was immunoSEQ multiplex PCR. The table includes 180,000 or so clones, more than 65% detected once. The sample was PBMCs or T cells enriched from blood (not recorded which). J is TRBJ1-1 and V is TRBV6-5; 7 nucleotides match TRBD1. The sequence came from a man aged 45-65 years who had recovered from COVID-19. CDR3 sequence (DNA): TGTGCCAGCAACGACCGGGACAGAAGCTTTGAAGCTTTCTTT. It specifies CASNDRDRSFEAFF.